Below, 27 T cell receptor beta chains from the same sample are listed, as sequenced in a study of blood T cells in healthy people across ages. A second PCR, run for about 6 to 11 cycles, used a sample-barcoded 5' primer plus a J-beta primer mix. TCRdb itself ran the 5' RACE reads through MiXCR, one entry per CDR3 protein. The table shows 650,000 to 900,000 distinct CDR3 sequences, with around 68% occurring only once. Specimen: blood. The receptors originated from a man aged 30 to 39 in good health.

This chain links TRBV9 with TRBJ2-5; a possible D gene is TRBD2 (6 bases). Germline lookup yields CDR1 SGDLS and CDR2 YYNGEE. Trimming pared 0 bases from V and 3 bases from J, leaving 18 bases between. The CDR3 is made up of 17 amino acids. CDR3 residues: CASSVGGGTDPEETQYF. In DNA, the CDR3 is TGTGCCAGCAGCGTAGGTGGGGGGACTGACCCTGAAGAGACCCAGTACTTC.

A word on this clonotype: Just one base apart from a much larger clone, this may be a read error. The V call is TRBV7-2, the J call TRBJ2-1; weak D call: TRBD2 (6 bases). CDR3 length: 17 residues. The germline V gene has CDR1 SGHTA and CDR2 FQGNSA. The CDR3 nucleotides read TGTGCCAGCAGCACGCCCTCCGGGACTGGAACCTACAAGGAGCAGTTCTTC. Protein product: CASSTPSGTGTYKEQFF.

This chain links TRBV6-5 with TRBJ2-1; 11 positions match TRBD2. Trimming cost V 0 bases and J 6 bases; bases outside gene matches: 4. The CDR3 runs 16 residues. Germline CDR1 MNHEY, CDR2 SVGAGI. The CDR3 DNA sequence: TGTGCCAGCAGTTACTCATCACTAGCGGGGGTCAATGAGCAGTTCTTC. Protein sequence: CASSYSSLAGVNEQFF.

V and J are TRBV2 and TRBJ2-5; D unclear. Matching the DNA end better, TRBJ2-7 makes the J call doubtful. CDR3 length equals 13 residues. Germline CDR1 SNHLY, CDR2 FYNNEI. The CDR3: CASSEPTVDEQYF. The CDR3 DNA sequence: TGTGCCAGCAGTGAACCTACGGTAGACGAGCAGTACTTC.

This chain uses TRBV7-9 with TRBJ2-7; 8 nucleotides agree with TRBD2. Germline loops: CDR1 SEHNR, CDR2 FQNEAQ (reference sequence). V shed 7 bases, J shed 1 base, and the junction held 12 bases outside the gene matches. The CDR3 is 16 amino acids. The CDR3 reads CASTFPGLGKSYEQYF. The CDR3 DNA sequence: TGTGCCAGCACCTTTCCGGGACTAGGGAAATCCTACGAGCAGTACTTC.

The J gene is TRBJ1-4, the V gene TRBV7-2; tentative D call: TRBD1 (6 bases). With 1 base removed from V and 3 bases from J, the gap between germline ends came to 9 bases. Germline CDR1 reads SGHTA; CDR2 reads FQGNSA. The CDR3 length is 15 residues. The CDR3 DNA sequence: TGTGCCAGCAGCTTAGGGGGGGCGGCTAATGAAAAACTGTTTTTT. Residues: CASSLGGAANEKLFF. The full variable domain, in which reference TRBV7-2 and TRBJ1-4 provide the parts outside the CDR3, is GAGVSQSPSNKVTEKGKDVELRCDPISGHTALYWYRQSLGQGLEFLIYFQGNSAPDKSGLPSDRFSAERTGGSVSTLTIQRTQQEDSAVYLCASSLGGAANEKLFFGSGTQLSVL.

This chain joins TRBV7-6 and TRBJ2-5; D not certain. The CDR3 contains 15 residues. Germline-derived CDR1 and CDR2 are SGHVS and FNYEAQ. The V end lost 1 base, the J end lost 2 bases, and 11 bases lay between the germline ends. As DNA, the CDR3 is TGTGCCAGCAGCTTAGGTGCTAGGCCTCAAGAGACCCAGTACTTC. This translates into CASSLGARPQETQYF.

The rearrangement uses TRBV29-1 and TRBJ1-4, with TRBD1 as a possible D gene (5 bases). Trimming pared 7 bases from V and 13 bases from J, leaving 16 bases between. The CDR3 contains 11 residues. The germline gives CDR1 SQVTM, CDR2 ANQGSEA. This CDR3 is CSAGTQGRLFF. CDR3 DNA: TGCAGCGCCGGGACTCAGGGAAGACTGTTTTTT.

The chain carries TRBV7-2 and TRBJ1-1, with D tentatively TRBD1 (6 bases). The ends were cut back, 2 bases at V and 4 bases at J, with 11 bases in the middle. Germline V gene data show CDR1 as SGHTA and CDR2 as FQGNSA. The CDR3 has 14 residues. The CDR3 loop reads CASSLTGLATEAFF. CDR3 in DNA: TGTGCCAGCAGCTTAACAGGGTTGGCCACTGAAGCTTTCTTT.

The V and J genes are TRBV11-1 and TRBJ2-5; 8 nucleotides match TRBD1. The V gene's germline CDR1 is SGHAT and CDR2 FQDESV (reference sequence). CDR3 length: 14 amino acids. V shed 7 bases and J 3 bases; nucleotides not matched to a gene: 7. CDR3 protein: CASKTGGEEETQYF. In DNA form, the CDR3 reads TGTGCCAGCAAAACAGGGGGTGAAGAAGAGACCCAGTACTTC. Full variable domain (rest looked up from reference TRBV11-1 and TRBJ2-5): EAEVAQSPRYKITEKSQAVAFWCDPISGHATLYWYRQILGQGPELLVQFQDESVVDDSQLPKDRFSAERLKGVDSTLKIQPAELGDSAMYLCASKTGGEEETQYFGPGTRLLVL.

V and J are TRBV10-3 and TRBJ2-7, with TRBD1 matching 7 bases. The germline V gene encodes CDR1 ENHRY and CDR2 SYGVKD. V shed 2 bases, J shed 6 bases, and the junction held 10 bases outside the gene matches. This CDR3 comprises 15 residues. The CDR3 loop reads CAISETKTTGAEQYF. DNA of the CDR3: TGTGCCATCAGTGAGACCAAAACAACAGGGGCCGAGCAGTACTTC.

This clonotype was seen at least ten times. The V call is TRBV29-1, the J call TRBJ2-7; D is undetermined. CDR1 and CDR2 (germline): SQVTM, ANQGSEA. The CDR3 is 11 amino acids. V shed 4 bases and J shed 4 bases, with 8 bases lying between them. The CDR3 here is CSVVLGYEQYF. CDR3 DNA: TGCAGCGTTGTATTGGGGTACGAGCAGTACTTC.

The sample holds a few counts of this clonotype. V gene TRBV12-3 or TRBV12-4 combines with J gene TRBJ1-1, with D possibly matching TRBD1 (5 bases). This CDR3 is built from 15 residues. Trimming stripped 7 bases from V and 0 bases from J, with 15 bases between. CDR3 sequence reads: CASTTNPGLNTEAFF. The DNA for the CDR3 is TGTGCCAGCACCACCAACCCAGGGCTGAACACTGAAGCTTTCTTT.

This rearrangement joins TRBV21-1 to TRBJ1-5; whether TRBD1, the table's D call, matches the DNA was not checked. TRBV21-1 is assigned pseudogene status. The CDR3 length is 16 residues. The CDR3 sequence is CASSKEPTPLNQPQHF. CDR3 coding DNA: TGTGCCAGCAGCAAAGAACCGACACCCCTCAATCAGCCCCAGCATTTT.

In DNA, the CDR3 is TGTGCCAGCAGCTTAGCCAGGGCTGAATCGGGCTACACCTTC. Its protein product is CASSLARAESGYTF. The chain carries TRBV7-2 and TRBJ1-2; D is perhaps TRBD1 (5 bases). CDR3 length: 14 amino acids. Germline V gives CDR1 SGHTA, CDR2 FQGNSA. V lost 0 bases and J 8 bases, leaving 13 bases between the germline ends.

This chain joins TRBV5-1 and TRBJ2-5; D is possibly TRBD1 or TRBD2 (6 bases each). V lost 0 bases and J lost 3, with 9 bases in between. There are 14 residues in the CDR3. The germline V gene has CDR1 SGHRS and CDR2 YFSETQ. The CDR3 sequence is CASSLAGDKETQYF. Here the CDR3 DNA reads TGCGCCAGCAGCTTGGCGGGGGACAAAGAGACCCAGTACTTC.

Regarding this clonotype: This could be a read error, since a much larger clone is one nucleotide away. The J gene is TRBJ2-7, the V gene TRBV3-1; TRBD2 agrees at 10 bases. The J call could be wrong; TRBJ2-5 is a better fit for the DNA end. There are 20 residues in the CDR3. In germline, CDR1 is LGHDT, CDR2 YNNKEL (reference sequence). The CDR3 is CASSQVLHILAGFFRETQYF. Here the CDR3 DNA reads TGTGCCAGCAGCCAAGTCCTACATATACTAGCGGGGTTTTTCCGAGAGACCCAGTACTTC.

This rearrangement joins TRBV20-1 to TRBJ1-5; D unclear. V was pared by 1 base and J by 3 bases, with 13 bases between. Germline V gene lookup returns CDR1 DFQATT and CDR2 SNEGSKA (reference sequence). This CDR3 contains 15 residues. CDR3 region: CSARGRASDNQPQHF. CDR3 sequence (DNA): TGCAGTGCTAGAGGGCGGGCATCGGACAATCAGCCCCAGCATTTT.

This clonotype turned up a few times. The chain has TRBV9 and TRBJ1-6, with D possibly matching TRBD1 (5 bases). Between the trimmed V and J ends, which lost 4 bases and 9 bases, there was a span of 20 bases. Germline V gene data show CDR1 as SGDLS and CDR2 as YYNGEE. This CDR3 is built from 16 residues. CDR3 sequence: CASSPIGTTLSSPLHF. As DNA, the CDR3 is TGTGCCAGCAGCCCCATTGGGACTACTCTTAGTTCACCCCTCCACTTT.

This clonotype was seen many times. This chain links TRBV13 with TRBJ2-1; D call uncertain. The germline CDR1 and CDR2 sequences are PRHDT and FYEKMQ (reference sequence). Trimming removed 2 bases from V and 3 bases from J, with 11 bases in between. This CDR3 is 15 amino acids long. In DNA form, the CDR3 reads TGTGCCAGCAGCTTAAAGGTCATGTACTACAATGAGCAGTTCTTC. Translating gives CASSLKVMYYNEQFF.

The chain recombines TRBV14 with TRBJ2-3; D remains unclear. From germline, CDR1 is SGHDN and CDR2 FVKESK. The V and J ends lost 0 bases and 4 bases respectively, with 11 bases between them. This CDR3 has 15 residues. In DNA form, the CDR3 reads TGTGCCAGCAGCCAAGAGACTTTGGCGTCAGATACGCAGTATTTT. Residues: CASSQETLASDTQYF. The whole variable domain, filled in from reference TRBV14 and TRBJ2-3, reads EAGVTQFPSHSVIEKGQTVTLRCDPISGHDNLYWYRRVMGKEIKFLLHFVKESKQDESGMPNNRFLAERTGGTYSTLKVQPAELEDSGVYFCASSQETLASDTQYFGPGTRLTVL.

CDR3 loop: CSVEGPAGGNEQFF. The DNA for the CDR3 is TGCAGCGTTGAAGGCCCCGCGGGGGGGAATGAGCAGTTCTTC. The chain combines TRBV29-1 with TRBJ2-1, with 9 bases matching TRBD2. Germline V gene lookup returns CDR1 SQVTM and CDR2 ANQGSEA. The CDR3 length is 14 residues. V was clipped by 1 base and J by 7 bases; unmatched bases: 5.

The chain is built from TRBV7-8 and TRBJ2-1, with D possibly being TRBD2 (5 bases). The V gene lost 9 bases and the J gene lost 7 bases, with 16 bases spanning the gap. The CDR3 contains 13 residues. Germline V gene lookup returns CDR1 SGHVS and CDR2 FQNEAQ. CDR3 loop: CASRTDWANEQFF. The CDR3 DNA reads TGTGCCAGTCGGACGGACTGGGCGAATGAGCAGTTCTTC.

The chain employs TRBV11-3 and TRBJ1-6, with D uncertain. CDR3 length: 13 amino acids. Germline V gene sequence: CDR1 SGHNT, CDR2 YENEEA. V gave up 1 base and J gave up 11 bases, with 9 bases separating them. CDR3 protein: CASSLGDFAPLHF. The CDR3 bases are TGTGCCAGCAGCTTAGGTGACTTCGCACCCCTCCACTTT.

This clonotype has just a few counts. The V call is TRBV4-2, the J call TRBJ2-7; TRBD2 is a possible D gene (7 bases). The CDR3 is made up of 16 amino acids. Germline-derived CDR1 and CDR2 are LGHNA and YNFKEQ. Between the trimmed V and J ends, which lost 2 bases and 5 bases, there was a span of 19 bases. The chain's CDR3 is CASSQPDSGGRHEQYF. The CDR3 region has the DNA TGTGCCAGCAGCCAACCGGACTCCGGGGGGCGGCACGAGCAGTACTTC.

The genes are TRBV20-1 and TRBJ2-3; D is ambiguous. The length of the CDR3 is 13 residues. The V end lost 6 bases, the J end lost 0 bases, and 10 bases lay between the germline ends. CDR1 DFQATT and CDR2 SNEGSKA come from the germline V gene (reference sequence). DNA for the CDR3: TGCAGTGCCGTGAAGAGGAGCACAGATACGCAGTATTTT. As protein: CSAVKRSTDTQYF.

The chain has TRBV9 and TRBJ1-6; D call uncertain. Trimming pared 0 bases from V and 2 bases from J, leaving 12 bases between. The CDR3 has 17 residues. Germline V gene data show CDR1 as SGDLS and CDR2 as YYNGEE. As DNA, the CDR3 is TGTGCCAGCAGCGTAGAGGGCAGGATGACCTATAATTCACCCCTCCACTTT. Translating gives CASSVEGRMTYNSPLHF.